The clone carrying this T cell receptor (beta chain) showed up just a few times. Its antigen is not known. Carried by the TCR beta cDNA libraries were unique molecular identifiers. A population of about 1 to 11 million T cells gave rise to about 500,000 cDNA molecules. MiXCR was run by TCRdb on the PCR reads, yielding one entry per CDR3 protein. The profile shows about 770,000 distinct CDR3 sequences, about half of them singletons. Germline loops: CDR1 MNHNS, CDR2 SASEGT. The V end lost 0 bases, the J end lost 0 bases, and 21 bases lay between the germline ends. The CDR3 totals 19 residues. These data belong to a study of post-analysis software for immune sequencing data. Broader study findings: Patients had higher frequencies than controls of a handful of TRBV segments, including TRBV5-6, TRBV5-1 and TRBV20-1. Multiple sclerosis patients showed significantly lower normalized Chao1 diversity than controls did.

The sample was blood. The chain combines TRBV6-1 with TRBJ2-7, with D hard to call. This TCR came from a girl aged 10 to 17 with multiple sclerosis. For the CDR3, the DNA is TGTGCCAGCAGTGAAGCCCACCTTCGTCCGTACAGCCTCTCCTACGAGCAGTACTTC. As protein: CASSEAHLRPYSLSYEQYF.